These 31 T cell receptor beta chains originate from one sample sequenced in a study of T cells in Graves' hyperthyroidism and ophthalmopathy. Using RNA transcripts as the source, TCR beta CDR3 regions were amplified. When the TCR CDR3 underwent first-round RT-PCR, the HTBI primer set was used. One entry per CDR3 protein, called by TCRdb with MiXCR from the multiplex PCR reads. The sample has a few hundred thousand distinct CDR3 sequences; about a sixth are singletons. The specimen was blood. These receptor sequences come from a woman between 18 and 29 years old with Graves' hyperthyroidism.

This clonotype has a handful of counts. The genes are TRBV29-1 and TRBJ2-1; TRBD1 aligns across 8 bases. This CDR3 region has 11 residues. Looked up from germline, CDR1 is SQVTM and CDR2 is ANQGSEA. V trimming: 6 bases; J trimming: 8 bases; junction bases outside the gene matches: 3. CDR3 bases: TGCAGCGTACACAGGGGGGATGAGCAGTTCTTC. It yields the protein CSVHRGDEQFF.

This clonotype was seen at least ten times. V and J are TRBV5-1 and TRBJ2-7; D is perhaps TRBD2 (5 bases). Germline-derived CDR1 and CDR2 are SGHRS and YFSETQ. V was pared by 0 bases and J by 0 bases, with 7 bases between. The CDR3 runs to 14 residues. The DNA for the CDR3 is TGCGCCAGCAGCTTGGCGGGGAACTCCTACGAGCAGTACTTC. This translates into CASSLAGNSYEQYF.

The chain has TRBV5-5 and TRBJ1-6; D remains ambiguous. The V gene lost 2 bases and the J gene lost 10 bases, with 13 bases spanning the gap. CDR1 and CDR2 from the germline V gene are SGHKS and YYEKEE (reference sequence). CDR3 length: 14 amino acids. The DNA for the CDR3 is TGTGCCAGCAGCTTAGAAGTGGTAGGGTCACCCCTCCACTTT. Translating gives CASSLEVVGSPLHF.

A few counts support this clonotype. This sequence joins TRBV4-1 and TRBJ1-2, with a weak D call TRBD1 (5 bases). Germline loops: CDR1 MGHRA, CDR2 YSYEKL. Trimming cost V 4 bases and J 1 base, with 10 bases left between them. The CDR3 has 14 residues. The CDR3 coding sequence is TGCGCCAGCAGCCGGTTGACAGATAACTATGGCTACACCTTC. Residues: CASSRLTDNYGYTF.

Turning to this clonotype: The junction differs from germline at one of its ends, possibly a read error. This chain joins TRBV12-3 or TRBV12-4 and TRBJ2-2; TRBD1 is a possible D gene (5 bases). This CDR3 is built from 14 residues. This CDR3 is CASKQGWNAGELFF. CDR3 nucleotide sequence: TGTGCCAGCAAGCAGGGTTGGAACGCCGGGGAGCTGTTTTTT.

This clonotype was seen repeatedly, ten times or more. V gene TRBV5-1 combines with J gene TRBJ1-4, with a weak D call TRBD1 (6 bases). Germline-derived CDR1 and CDR2 are SGHRS and YFSETQ. The CDR3 totals 14 residues. Trimming cost V 4 bases and J 5 bases, with 12 bases left between them. The CDR3 protein is CASSPGQINEKLFF. The CDR3 coding sequence is TGCGCCAGCAGCCCTGGACAGATCAATGAAAAACTGTTTTTT.

The sample holds many counts of this clonotype. The chain uses TRBV3-1 and TRBJ1-4; 9 bases line up with TRBD1. This CDR3 is built from 14 residues. Germline V gene sequence: CDR1 LGHDT, CDR2 YNNKEL (reference sequence). V gave up 4 bases and J gave up 10 bases; unmatched junction bases: 7. The CDR3 region is CASSLGTGIGKLFF. For the CDR3, the DNA is TGTGCCAGCAGCCTCGGGACAGGGATCGGAAAACTGTTTTTT.

V gene TRBV9 combines with J gene TRBJ2-5; 9 bases map to TRBD2. J lost 2 bases, V lost 0 bases, and 5 bases had no gene match. Germline CDR1 SGDLS, CDR2 YYNGEE. This CDR3 comprises 16 residues. The DNA of the CDR3 is TGTGCCAGCAGCGTAGCGTTTCTAGCGGGGCAAGAGACCCAGTACTTC. This codes for CASSVAFLAGQETQYF.

The chain is built from TRBV9 and TRBJ1-2, with D perhaps matching TRBD1 (5 bases). The CDR3 has 18 amino acids. CDR1 and CDR2 (germline): SGDLS, YYNGEE. Trimming took 0 bases from V and 0 from J, leaving 18 bases between them. The CDR3, as DNA: TGTGCCAGCAGCGTAGCCCCTCCGACAGCTTTAGCTAACTATGGCTACACCTTC. Amino acids: CASSVAPPTALANYGYTF. The whole variable domain, remainder taken from reference TRBV9 and TRBJ1-2, is DSGVTQTPKHLITATGQRVTLRCSPRSGDLSVYWYQQSLDQGLQFLIQYYNGEERAKGNILERFSAQQFPDLHSELNLSSLELGDSALYFCASSVAPPTALANYGYTFGSGTRLTVV.

This clonotype was picked up many times. The CDR3: CSAALTGSAYNEQFF. The CDR3 DNA reads TGCAGTGCCGCACTAACAGGGAGCGCCTACAATGAGCAGTTCTTC. The chain combines TRBV20-1 with TRBJ2-1, with D perhaps matching TRBD1 (6 bases). V was pared by 6 bases and J by 2 bases, with 17 bases between. Germline CDR1 reads DFQATT; CDR2 reads SNEGSKA (reference sequence). The CDR3 length is 15 residues.

The gene calls are TRBV20-1 and TRBJ2-3; 9 bases map to TRBD1. This CDR3 contains 15 residues. Germline V CDR1 and CDR2: DFQATT, SNEGSKA (reference sequence). J was trimmed by 4 bases and V by 5 bases; bases with no gene match: 10. CDR3 in DNA: TGCAGTGCTTTAACCGGGACAGGGCGGGCAGATACGCAGTATTTT. It yields the protein CSALTGTGRADTQYF.

Ten or more counts support this clonotype. This rearrangement joins TRBV12-3 or TRBV12-4 to TRBJ1-5; a possible D gene is TRBD1 (5 bases). Trimming cost V 7 bases and J 0 bases, with 10 bases left between them. The CDR3 length is 14 residues. The CDR3 bases are TGTGCCAGCACCGGGGGGGATAGCAATCAGCCCCAGCATTTT. It specifies CASTGGDSNQPQHF.

In its sample, this clonotype was seen many times. The chain recombines TRBV7-2 with TRBJ1-5; D gene ambiguous. The CDR3 spans 12 residues. Trimming took 3 bases from V and 5 from J, leaving 5 bases between them. Germline loops: CDR1 SGHTA, CDR2 FQGNSA. The DNA for the CDR3 is TGTGCCAGCAGCTTTTACGATCAGCCCCAGCATTTT. The encoded protein is CASSFYDQPQHF.

This clonotype was counted many times. The chain employs TRBV28 and TRBJ1-4, with D hard to call. V gave up 3 bases and J gave up 0 bases, with 8 bases separating them. The germline gives CDR1 MDHEN, CDR2 SYDVKM. This CDR3 spans 15 amino acids. CDR3 sequence (DNA): TGTGCCAGCAGTTTTGGACTTGCAACTAATGAAAAACTGTTTTTT. Protein sequence: CASSFGLATNEKLFF.

This clonotype was counted many times. Written as DNA, the CDR3 is TGTGCCAGCAGGAGGGTAGGGGAGGAGCCCCAGCATTTT. This codes for CASRRVGEEPQHF. The rearrangement uses TRBV12-3 or TRBV12-4 and TRBJ1-5, with D perhaps matching TRBD1 (5 bases). The length of the CDR3 is 13 residues. V lost 6 bases and J lost 8, with 14 bases in between.

This clonotype was recorded at least ten times. The chain employs TRBV11-2 and TRBJ2-7; D tentatively reads TRBD1 or TRBD2 (5 bases each). V was clipped by 1 base and J by 3 bases, with 13 bases between them. The CDR3 sequence is 15 residues long. Germline V gene data show CDR1 as SGHAT and CDR2 as FQNNGV. The CDR3 reads CASSLVRDVFYEQYF. CDR3 in DNA: TGTGCCAGCAGCTTAGTCCGGGACGTATTCTACGAGCAGTACTTC. The full variable domain, its missing parts supplied by reference TRBV11-2 and TRBJ2-7, is EAGVAQSPRYKIIEKRQSVAFWCNPISGHATLYWYQQILGQGPKLLIQFQNNGVVDDSQLPKDRFSAERLKGVDSTLKIQPAKLEDSAVYLCASSLVRDVFYEQYFGPGTRLTVT.

This clonotype was observed a few times. This rearrangement joins TRBV19 to TRBJ2-3; 8 bases are a match to TRBD2. V shed 1 base, J shed 1 base, and the junction held 4 bases outside the gene matches. Germline V lookup: CDR1 LNHDA, CDR2 SQIVND (reference sequence). CDR3 size: 16 residues. In DNA form, the CDR3 reads TGTGCCAGTAGTATAGCTGACGGGAGGGGCACAGATACGCAGTATTTT. Translating gives CASSIADGRGTDTQYF.

This clonotype was observed a few times. V and J are TRBV2 and TRBJ2-5, with 7 bases lining up with TRBD1. V gave up 5 bases and J gave up 4 bases; unmatched junction bases: 4. Germline lookup yields CDR1 SNHLY and CDR2 FYNNEI. There are 13 residues in the CDR3. CDR3 residues: CASSFDRAETQYF. CDR3 bases: TGTGCCAGCAGTTTCGACAGGGCAGAGACCCAGTACTTC.

Note on this clonotype: A much larger clone lies one base from this, so it may be a read error. The rearrangement joins TRBV29-1 to TRBJ2-7; D not resolved. This CDR3 has 12 amino acids. Per germline, CDR1 SQVTM and CDR2 ANQGSEA. Trimming cost V 5 bases and J 7 bases, with 15 bases left between them. The CDR3 spells CSVSTVAREQYF. The CDR3 nucleotides are TGCAGCGTTTCGACGGTCGCACGGGAGCAGTACTTC.

At least ten counts were recorded for this clonotype. The genes are TRBV20-1 and TRBJ1-2; no clear D. Germline V CDR1 and CDR2: DFQATT, SNEGSKA (reference sequence). The CDR3 is 12 residues long. V gave up 6 bases and J gave up 2 bases, with 10 bases separating them. The CDR3, as DNA: TGCAGTGCCGCTACTGGGAACTATGGCTACACCTTC. Amino acid sequence: CSAATGNYGYTF.

The rearrangement uses TRBV19 and TRBJ2-7; TRBD1 matches 9 bases. V was clipped by 6 bases and J by 3 bases; unmatched bases: 9. From germline, CDR1 is LNHDA and CDR2 SQIVND (reference sequence). The CDR3 contains 15 residues. The CDR3 spells CASRPNRDRVYEQYF. The CDR3 DNA reads as TGTGCCAGTAGGCCCAACCGGGACAGGGTCTACGAGCAGTACTTC.

In this sample, this clonotype turned up many times. The chain uses TRBV12-3 or TRBV12-4 and TRBJ1-5, with 10 bases lining up with TRBD1. V trimming: 5 bases; J trimming: 9 bases; junction bases outside the gene matches: 7. The CDR3 totals 14 residues. The CDR3 is CASSRQGALSPQHF. The CDR3 DNA is TGTGCCAGCAGTCGACAGGGGGCCCTCTCGCCCCAGCATTTT.

At least ten counts were recorded for this clonotype. V and J are TRBV12-3 or TRBV12-4 and TRBJ2-3; D is undetermined. This CDR3 region has 14 residues. Trimming left V 2 bases short and J 4 bases short, with 10 bases between. The CDR3 nucleotides are TGTGCCAGCAGTTTAATAGCCCGGGCAGATACGCAGTATTTT. Translated: CASSLIARADTQYF.

This clonotype came up many times. The gene calls are TRBV4-2 and TRBJ2-7, with no clear D. Deletions cut 4 bases from V and 8 bases from J, with 18 bases between. The CDR3 consists of 14 residues. The germline gives CDR1 LGHNA, CDR2 YNFKEQ. The CDR3 reads CASSPFYGVSQQYF. CDR3 bases: TGTGCCAGCAGCCCTTTTTATGGTGTCAGTCAGCAGTACTTC.

J is TRBJ2-7 and V is TRBV4-1, with D maybe TRBD1 (6 bases). There are 17 residues in the CDR3. Per the germline V gene, CDR1 is MGHRA and CDR2 is YSYEKL. V was pared by 2 bases and J by 5 bases, with 22 bases between. CDR3 coding DNA: TGCGCCAGCAGCCAATGGGGACATTTGCCACGCTTCCACGAGCAGTACTTC. Its translation: CASSQWGHLPRFHEQYF.

This clonotype was found many times. The chain is built from TRBV18 and TRBJ2-5; unclear D gene. Per germline, CDR1 KGHSH and CDR2 LQKENI. The CDR3 runs to 13 residues. Trimming removed 0 bases at V and 3 bases at J, with 5 bases between. CDR3 sequence: CASSPPVKETQYF. The CDR3 nucleotides read TGTGCCAGCTCACCACCGGTTAAAGAGACCCAGTACTTC.

This clonotype was seen at least ten times. V usage is TRBV11-3 and J usage is TRBJ2-4; perhaps TRBD2 as D (6 bases). The V end was cut by 1 base, the J end by 1 base, with 11 bases between. Per the germline V gene, CDR1 is SGHNT and CDR2 is YENEEA. The CDR3 consists of 16 residues. The CDR3 sequence is CASSLGEALAKNIQYF. The CDR3 region has the DNA TGTGCCAGCAGCTTAGGGGAGGCTCTGGCCAAAAACATTCAGTACTTC.

Concerning this clonotype: At one end, the junction sequence differs from germline, possibly due to a read error. The chain combines TRBV5-4 with TRBJ2-3; TRBD2 matches at 12 bases. The CDR3 covers 20 residues. The germline V gene has CDR1 SGHNT and CDR2 YYREEE (reference sequence). The CDR3 reads CASSFNSSSASGGGTGTQYF. CDR3 DNA sequence: TGTGCCAGCAGCTTTAATTCCAGTTCGGCTAGCGGGGGGGGAACAGGTACGCAGTATTTT.

In this sample, this clonotype turned up a few times. The chain is built from TRBV7-2 and TRBJ1-3; a possible D gene is TRBD1 (6 bases). The CDR3 covers 12 residues. V lost 3 bases and J 10 bases, leaving 10 bases between the germline ends. Germline V gene sequence: CDR1 SGHTA, CDR2 FQGNSA. The CDR3 region is CASSFTQGTIYF. The CDR3 DNA follows: TGTGCCAGCAGCTTTACACAGGGAACCATATATTTT.

This clonotype was counted at least ten times. The rearrangement links TRBV6-1 to TRBJ2-3, with 13 bases matching TRBD2. The CDR3 has 15 amino acids. The V gene's germline CDR1 is MNHNS and CDR2 SASEGT. J lost 10 bases, V lost 7 bases, and 11 bases had no gene match. The CDR3 DNA reads TGTGCCAGCATTCTACGACTAGCGGGAGGTAGTGCGCAGTATTTT. Protein: CASILRLAGGSAQYF.

The chain joins TRBV7-9 to TRBJ1-3; no clear D gene. The CDR3 covers 16 residues. The germline V gene has CDR1 SEHNR and CDR2 FQNEAQ (reference sequence). Trimming removed 7 bases from V and 0 bases from J, with 16 bases in between. The CDR3 nucleotides read TGTGCCAGCACCCTCTCGGGTGGTTACTCTGGAAACACCATATATTTT. Protein product: CASTLSGGYSGNTIYF.